These 3 T cell receptor beta chains originate from one sample sequenced in a study of glioma-infiltrating T cells. TCR alpha and beta CDR3 regions were amplified from RNA using iRepertoire nested multiplex PCR. MiXCR, applied by TCRdb to the multiplex PCR reads, yields one record per CDR3 protein. The top ten hold more than 10% of the sample, which has 400,000 or so distinct CDR3 sequences, roughly 41% seen once. Sequences were obtained from glioma tissue, nonneoplastic brain tissue, or PBMCs (not recorded which). The receptors here all came from a human donor with low-grade glioma or glioblastoma, undergoing nonglioma brain surgery, or in good health (not recorded which).

In its sample, this clonotype was seen once. This could be a read error, since a much larger clone is one nucleotide away. This is likely a read error, given that the CDR3 carries no conserved phenylalanine or tryptophan at its end. Here the CDR3 reads CASSSHRGPGTEAFL. CDR3 DNA: TGTGCCAGCAGCTCCCACAGGGGGCCAGGAACTGAAGCTTTCCTT. The V gene is TRBV6-2 or TRBV6-3, the J gene TRBJ1-1, with 9 bases aligning to TRBD1. CDR1 is MNHEY, CDR2 SVGEGT, per germline. CDR3 length equals 15 residues. Germline trimming cut 6 bases from V and 5 bases from J; bases unmatched to any gene: 10.

The V call is TRBV4-2, the J call TRBJ2-3; D possibly uses TRBD1 or TRBD2 (6 bases each). V lost 0 bases and J 6 bases, leaving 13 bases between the germline ends. This CDR3 spans 15 amino acids. Germline lookup yields CDR1 LGHNA and CDR2 YNFKEQ. In DNA form, the CDR3 reads TGTGCCAGCAGCCAAGATCCCGGGGGCGCGGATACGCAGTATTTT. This sequence encodes CASSQDPGGADTQYF.

This clonotype appeared a few times. This chain links TRBV28 with TRBJ1-2; maybe TRBD1 (6 bases). Germline CDR1 reads MDHEN; CDR2 reads SYDVKM. Trimming shortened V by 5 bases and J by 1 base, and 14 bases separated the two germline ends. The CDR3 extends over 15 amino acids. The CDR3 sequence: CASSPPQGLNYGYTF. The CDR3 DNA follows: TGTGCCAGCAGTCCGCCACAGGGCCTTAACTATGGCTACACCTTC.